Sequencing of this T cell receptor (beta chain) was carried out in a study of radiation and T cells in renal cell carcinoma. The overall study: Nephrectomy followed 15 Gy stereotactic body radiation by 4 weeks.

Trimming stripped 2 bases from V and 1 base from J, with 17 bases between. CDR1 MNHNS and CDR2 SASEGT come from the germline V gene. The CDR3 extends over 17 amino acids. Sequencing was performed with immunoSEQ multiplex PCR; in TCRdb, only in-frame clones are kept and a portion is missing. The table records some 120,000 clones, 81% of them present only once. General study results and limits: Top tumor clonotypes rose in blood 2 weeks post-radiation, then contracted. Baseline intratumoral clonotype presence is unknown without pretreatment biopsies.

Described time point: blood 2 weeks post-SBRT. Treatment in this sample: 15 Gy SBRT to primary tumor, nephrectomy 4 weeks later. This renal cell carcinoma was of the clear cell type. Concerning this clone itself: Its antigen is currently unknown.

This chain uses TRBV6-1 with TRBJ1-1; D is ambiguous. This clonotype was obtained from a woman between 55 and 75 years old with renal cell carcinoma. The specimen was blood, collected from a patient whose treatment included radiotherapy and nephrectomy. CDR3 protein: CASSEFTTEWTNTEAFF. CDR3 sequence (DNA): TGTGCCAGCAGTGAATTTACGACGGAATGGACGAACACTGAAGCTTTCTTT.